Listed below are T cell receptor beta chains from one sample, sequenced in a study of T cells in Graves' hyperthyroidism and ophthalmopathy. TCRdb itself ran the multiplex PCR reads through MiXCR, one entry per CDR3 protein. The sample consists of approximately 360,000 distinct CDR3 sequences, around a sixth of them appearing once. Input material: blood. The receptors were gathered from a young woman with Graves' hyperthyroidism that later progressed to Graves' ophthalmopathy. CDR3s include the opening cysteine and the closing phenylalanine or tryptophan. The D gene is left open where the match is weak. Size is omitted from some rows. Given values are once, few, many or a class for expanded clones.

>NA|TRBJ1-2|many|TRBV28
TGTGCCACAGGAGGGAATTCTAACTATGGCTACACCTTC
CATGGNSNYGYTF
>TRBD1|TRBJ2-7|many|TRBV10-3
TGTGCCATCAGTGATCTCACAGGGGATAGGTACGAGCAGTACTTC
CAISDLTGDRYEQYF
>NA|TRBJ1-1|many|TRBV7-9
TGTGCCAGCAGCTTAGCCTACGGTGAAGCTTTCTTT
CASSLAYGEAFF
>NA|TRBJ1-1|few|TRBV15
TGTGCCACCAGCAGAGGGGCCACTGAAGCTTTCTTT
CATSRGATEAFF
>NA|TRBJ1-4|many|TRBV28
TGTGCCAGCAGCCTTGGGCAGGGACTTAATGAAAAACTGTTTTTT
CASSLGQGLNEKLFF
>NA|TRBJ1-4|NA|TRBV5-6
TGTGCCAGCAGCGGAACAGGGACCACCGATGAAAAACTGTTTTTT
CASSGTGTTDEKLFF
>NA|TRBJ2-1|many|TRBV6-1
TGTGCCAGCGGCCAGGGTAGCGGATCCTACAATGAGCAGTTCTTC
CASGQGSGSYNEQFF
>TRBD1|TRBJ2-2|NA|TRBV10-2
TGCGCCAGCAGGGGGCCGGGACAGGGGCCCAGCGGGGAGCTGTTTTTT
CASRGPGQGPSGELFF
>NA|TRBJ1-2|many|TRBV28
TGTGCCAGCAGTTCCCGGGTCCGAGGTACAGGGTCCAGTCGAGGGTATGGCTACACCTTC
CASSSRVRGTGSSRGYGYTF
>TRBD1|TRBJ1-5|few|TRBV6-1
TGTGCCAGCAGTGAGAGGACAGGGAGTGGAGGGTATAGCAATCAGCCCCAGCATTTT
CASSERTGSGGYSNQPQHF
>NA|TRBJ1-2|NA|TRBV20-1
TGCAGTGCTAGAGATGTGACCCAAAATCGGGGCTACACCTTC
CSARDVTQNRGYTF
>NA|TRBJ2-5|many|TRBV5-6
TGTGCCAGCAGCTCCTCCAGGGGAAGAGAGACCCAGTACTTC
CASSSSRGRETQYF
>NA|TRBJ1-5|few|TRBV20-1
TGCAGTGCTAGTCCATGGTCAGGGAGCAATCAGCCCCAGCATTTT
CSASPWSGSNQPQHF
>NA|TRBJ2-2|many|TRBV20-1
TGCAGTGCTAGAGAAACCGGGGAGCTGTTTTTT
CSARETGELFF
>NA|TRBJ2-1|many|TRBV2
TGTGCCAGCGGAGAGATATCCTACAATGAGCAGTTCTTC
CASGEISYNEQFF
>NA|TRBJ1-5|many|TRBV28
TGTGCCAGCAGTTCGGGCCAAGGATATCAGCCCCAGCATTTT
CASSSGQGYQPQHF
>TRBD1|TRBJ1-5|NA|TRBV19
TGTGCCAGTAGTATACGACAGGGGGGGCATCAGCCCCAGCATTTT
CASSIRQGGHQPQHF
>TRBD2|TRBJ2-5|many|TRBV14
TGTGCCAGCAGCCAAGTATTGGCGGGAGGGGTGGAGACCCAGTACTTC
CASSQVLAGGVETQYF
>TRBD1|TRBJ2-7|many|TRBV28
TGTGCCAGCAGTCCGAGGGGGACAGTTATCTACGAGCAGTACTTC
CASSPRGTVIYEQYF
>TRBD2|TRBJ2-3|NA|TRBV29-1
TGCAGCTCCCGGGCAGCGGGAGAGGCAGATACGCAGTATTTT
CSSRAAGEADTQYF
>NA|TRBJ2-5|many|TRBV12-3/TRBV12-4
TGTGCCAGCAGCCGGGCCCAGAGAACCCAGTACTTC
CASSRAQRTQYF
>NA|TRBJ1-1|NA|TRBV5-6
TGTGCCAGCACCCAGGGACAAAGATTCGGAGCTTTCTTT
CASTQGQRFGAFF
>TRBD2|TRBJ2-1|many|TRBV27
TGTGCCAGCAGTTTTCCGGGACTAGCTATCAATGAGCAGTTCTTC
CASSFPGLAINEQFF
>TRBD1|TRBJ2-5|many|TRBV20-1
TGCAGTGCTACGAAGAGGGACAGCCAAGAGACCCAGTACTTC
CSATKRDSQETQYF
>TRBD1|TRBJ2-7|many|TRBV2
TGTGCCAGCAGCTACAGGGGTCCCTCCTACGAGCAGTACTTC
CASSYRGPSYEQYF
>TRBD1|TRBJ2-7|many|TRBV12-3/TRBV12-4
TGTGCCAGCAGTTTAGCAGGGGGCGGTTGGGAGCAGTACTTC
CASSLAGGGWEQYF
>NA|TRBJ2-7|many|TRBV28
TGTGCCAGCAGTTTTGGGGGAGCCCTCTACGAGCAGTACTTC
CASSFGGALYEQYF
>NA|TRBJ2-7|NA|TRBV7-6
TGTGCCAGCAGCTCCGACAACGGGACGGCTCCGTACGAGCAGTACTTC
CASSSDNGTAPYEQYF
>NA|TRBJ2-5|few|TRBV9
TGTGCCAGCAGCCTAGGCCGTAAAGAGACCCAGTACTTC
CASSLGRKETQYF
>TRBD2|TRBJ2-3|many|TRBV7-2
TGTGCCAGCAACACGAGGACTAGCATCACAGATACGCAGTATTTT
CASNTRTSITDTQYF
>NA|TRBJ2-1|few|TRBV12-3/TRBV12-4
TGTGCCAGCAGTTTGCGAGAGTATGAGCAGTTCTTC
CASSLREYEQFF